This T cell receptor (beta chain) was sequenced in a study of blood T cell repertoires in COVID-19. Study details: The United States, Italy and Spain provided the acute and convalescent COVID-19 samples. The cDNA or gDNA used as material had been derived from T cells, B-cell-depleted T cells, or PBMCs.

In the authors' methods: Counts of nucleated cells, estimated from reference gene primer amplification, were obtained. Produced via immunoSEQ multiplex PCR; TCRdb's table is partial and in-frame only. Clone size and the V and J calls come from that table; the DNA yielded D and trimming. The table shows 150,000 to 200,000 clones, with roughly 89% occurring only once. V trimming: 2 bases; J trimming: 3 bases; junction bases outside the gene matches: 7. The CDR3 is 17 residues long. Recruited during active infection, patients (from Seattle) were subsequently followed longitudinally. The clonotype was recovered from a woman aged 65 to 85 with COVID-19, enrolled during active disease. V is TRBV23-1 and J is TRBJ2-3, with 11 bases matching TRBD2. TRBV23-1 belongs to the ORF category, with a function that is uncertain. Material for sequencing was peripheral blood. The CDR3 DNA sequence: TGCGCCAGCAGTCAACCTAAACTAGCGGGAGAAACAGATACGCAGTATTTT. It encodes CASSQPKLAGETDTQYF.